What follows are 26 T cell receptor beta chains derived from one specimen sequenced in a study of T cell repertoires in cytomegalovirus infection. TCRdb redid the calling of the reads with MiXCR, one entry per CDR3 protein. Here the sample spans 490,000 or so distinct CDR3 sequences, approximately 10% being singletons. Sequencing input: PBMCs. These receptors all come from a human donor in good health (CMV status not recorded). Some clones in this sample may be carry-over from other donors' samples.

This clonotype was recorded at least ten times. The rearrangement links TRBV6-1 to TRBJ2-3; no clear D gene. Germline CDR1 reads MNHNS; CDR2 reads SASEGT. Trimming removed 7 bases at V and 2 bases at J, with 10 bases between. The CDR3 covers 13 residues. DNA for the CDR3: TGTGCCAGCAACATTAGACCCACAGATACGCAGTATTTT. It yields the protein CASNIRPTDTQYF.

This clonotype was recorded many times. The chain has TRBV6-5 and TRBJ2-2; D is possibly TRBD1 or TRBD2 (5 bases each). The CDR3 runs 16 residues. Trimming took 4 bases from V and 5 from J, leaving 17 bases between them. The V gene's germline CDR1 is MNHEY and CDR2 SVGAGI. CDR3 protein: CASSWTSGRITGELFF. The CDR3 bases are TGTGCCAGCAGTTGGACCTCAGGGAGAATAACCGGGGAGCTGTTTTTT.

This clonotype has more than one count but fewer than ten. The gene calls are TRBV5-1 and TRBJ2-2; maybe TRBD1 (6 bases). V was cut by 2 bases and J by 4 bases, with 15 bases left in between. Germline CDR1 reads SGHRS; CDR2 reads YFSETQ. This CDR3 has 16 amino acids. The CDR3 reads CASSFPGARGTGELFF. CDR3 DNA sequence: TGCGCCAGCAGCTTCCCAGGGGCCCGGGGCACCGGGGAGCTGTTTTTT.

This clonotype was counted ten times or more. V usage is TRBV11-2 and J usage is TRBJ2-3, with 15 nucleotides matching TRBD2. This CDR3 comprises 17 residues. CDR1 SGHAT and CDR2 FQNNGV come from the germline V gene. V gave up 1 base and J gave up 6 bases; unmatched junction bases: 5. The CDR3 coding sequence is TGTGCCAGCAGCTTAGGAGGGACTAGCGGGAGGTGGGATACGCAGTATTTT. Translation gives CASSLGGTSGRWDTQYF.

This clonotype showed up many times. The CDR3 coding sequence is TGTGCCAGCAGCTTAGGCGCGAGGAGGAAACTGTTTTTT. It specifies CASSLGARRKLFF. The chain couples TRBV7-2 to TRBJ1-4; D is undetermined. The CDR3 is 13 amino acids. In germline, CDR1 is SGHTA, CDR2 FQGNSA. V was cut by 1 base and J by 11 bases, with 11 bases left in between.

The V call is TRBV28, the J call TRBJ2-1; 10 bases line up with TRBD2. Germline V lookup: CDR1 MDHEN, CDR2 SYDVKM. This CDR3 has 17 residues. Germline trimming cut 4 bases from V and 0 bases from J; bases unmatched to any gene: 6. The DNA for the CDR3 is TGTGCCAGCAGTTCGCTAGCGGGAGCGGTCTCCTACAATGAGCAGTTCTTC. Protein: CASSSLAGAVSYNEQFF.

This clonotype has only a few counts. CDR3 in amino acids: CASSLVGGVAQPQHF. CDR3 bases: TGTGCCAGCAGCTTAGTGGGGGGGGTGGCACAGCCCCAGCATTTT. The chain joins TRBV11-2 to TRBJ1-5, with D possibly matching TRBD1 (5 bases). V was shortened by 1 base and J by 7 bases, with 14 bases between the two germline ends. This CDR3 region has 15 residues. CDR1 and CDR2 from the germline V gene are SGHAT and FQNNGV.

The gene calls are TRBV5-5 and TRBJ2-1; perhaps TRBD2 as D (7 bases). V was clipped by 0 bases and J by 1 base, with 11 bases between them. The CDR3 has 16 amino acids. The germline V gene has CDR1 SGHKS and CDR2 YYEKEE (reference sequence). The CDR3 nucleotides are TGTGCCAGCAGCTTGGACGGGGGGCAATCCTACAATGAGCAGTTCTTC. Its translation: CASSLDGGQSYNEQFF.

About this clonotype: This may be a read error: a much more frequent sequence differs by one nucleotide. The J gene is TRBJ2-7, the V gene TRBV6-2 or TRBV6-3; 9 bases are shared with TRBD1. Germline CDR1 MNHEY, CDR2 SVGEGT. J gave up 8 bases and V 9 bases, and 14 bases lay outside the gene matches. The CDR3 runs to 14 residues. Here the CDR3 reads CASSLGTGSHKQYF. CDR3 coding DNA: TGTGCCAGTTCCCTCGGGACAGGGTCCCACAAGCAGTACTTC.

This clonotype has just a few counts. The genes are TRBV18 and TRBJ2-6; the match to TRBD1 covers 7 bases. Germline V gene data show CDR1 as KGHSH and CDR2 as LQKENI. V shed 2 bases and J 0 bases; nucleotides not matched to a gene: 4. The CDR3 has 17 residues. The DNA of the CDR3 is TGTGCCAGCTCACCAACACAGGGGTTCTCTGGGGCCAACGTCCTGACTTTC. Protein sequence: CASSPTQGFSGANVLTF.

Ten or more counts support this clonotype. This sequence joins TRBV2 and TRBJ2-2, with 10 bases fitting TRBD2. Germline loops: CDR1 SNHLY, CDR2 FYNNEI. This CDR3 contains 16 residues. Trimming cost V 0 bases and J 7 bases; bases outside gene matches: 5. The CDR3 bases are TGTGCCAGCAGTGAAGCGCGGTTAGCGGGAGGCGGGGAGCTGTTTTTT. Its protein is CASSEARLAGGGELFF.

The chain uses TRBV20-1 and TRBJ2-2; D remains ambiguous. CDR3 length: 15 residues. Germline assignment: CDR1 DFQATT and CDR2 SNEGSKA (reference sequence). V dropped 1 base and J dropped 4 bases, with 13 bases sitting between them. CDR3 in amino acids: CSARAFTRGTGELFF. In nucleotides, the CDR3 is TGCAGTGCTAGAGCCTTCACGCGTGGCACCGGGGAGCTGTTTTTT.

This clonotype was seen repeatedly, ten times or more. The CDR3 DNA follows: TGTGCCAGCAGTTACTCGACCTCAAGCGGTCTCTCCTACGAGCAGTACTTC. It encodes CASSYSTSSGLSYEQYF. V and J are TRBV6-2 or TRBV6-3 and TRBJ2-7; tentative D call: TRBD2 (5 bases). Trimming removed 0 bases from V and 0 bases from J, with 15 bases in between. The CDR3 contains 17 residues. Germline CDR1 and CDR2: MNHEY and SVGEGT.

With respect to this clonotype: This clone may be a read error of a much larger clone one base away. The chain links TRBV5-6 to TRBJ2-5; 8 bases fit TRBD1. The germline CDR1 and CDR2 sequences are SGHDT and YYEEEE. CDR3 length: 16 residues. Losses at the gene ends were 0 bases for V and 5 bases for J; bases not matched to a gene: 9. CDR3 sequence: CASSLAGGQAWETQYF. As DNA, the CDR3 is TGTGCCAGCAGCTTGGCCGGGGGACAGGCTTGGGAGACCCAGTACTTC. Supplemented by reference TRBV5-6 and TRBJ2-5, the full variable domain reads DAGVTQSPTHLIKTRGQQVTLRCSPKSGHDTVSWYQQALGQGPQFIFQYYEEEERQRGNFPDRFSGHQFPNYSSELNVNALLLGDSALYLCASSLAGGQAWETQYFGPGTRLLVL.

This clonotype has just a few counts. The J gene is TRBJ1-5, the V gene TRBV2; maybe TRBD1 (6 bases). The CDR3 has 14 residues. V shed 5 bases and J shed 3 bases, with 11 bases lying between them. Germline loops: CDR1 SNHLY, CDR2 FYNNEI. CDR3: CASSTGTPNQPQHF. As DNA, the CDR3 is TGTGCCAGCAGTACCGGGACACCCAATCAGCCCCAGCATTTT. The full variable domain, its missing parts supplied by reference TRBV2 and TRBJ1-5, is EPEVTQTPSHQVTQMGQEVILRCVPISNHLYFYWYRQILGQKVEFLVSFYNNEISEKSEIFDDQFSVERPDGSNFTLKIRSTKLEDSAMYFCASSTGTPNQPQHFGDGTRLSIL.

This clonotype was seen many times. The chain recombines TRBV6-1 with TRBJ2-2; D gene unclear. CDR1 MNHNS and CDR2 SASEGT come from the germline V gene. The CDR3 covers 15 residues. Between the trimmed V and J ends, which lost 1 base and 0 bases, there was a span of 6 bases. CDR3 nucleotides: TGTGCCAGCAGTGAAGTGCAGACGAACACCGGGGAGCTGTTTTTT. Residues: CASSEVQTNTGELFF.

This clonotype has a count of ten or more. The chain uses TRBV15 and TRBJ1-2; no definite D call. The CDR3 sequence is 14 residues long. The germline V gene has CDR1 LNHNV and CDR2 YYDKDF (reference sequence). V lost 0 bases, J lost 8 bases, and 13 bases lay in between. The CDR3 spells CATSREGPTGGYTF. DNA of the CDR3: TGTGCCACCAGCAGAGAAGGCCCGACCGGGGGCTACACCTTC.

This clonotype showed up many times. The rearrangement joins TRBV7-9 to TRBJ1-5; 9 bases match TRBD1. Looked up from germline, CDR1 is SEHNR and CDR2 is FQNEAQ (reference sequence). The CDR3 contains 17 residues. The J segment lost 0 bases and the V segment lost 5 bases, leaving 8 bases of the junction unmatched. The CDR3 nucleotides read TGTGCCAGCAGCCTCGGACAGGGGCGAGATAGCAATCAGCCCCAGCATTTT. Protein: CASSLGQGRDSNQPQHF.

Here the CDR3 reads CASSPTSPDTEAFF. The DNA for the CDR3 is TGTGCCAGCTCACCAACCTCTCCGGACACTGAAGCTTTCTTT. The V gene is TRBV18, the J gene TRBJ1-1; D uncertain. The CDR3 covers 14 residues. Germline assignment: CDR1 KGHSH and CDR2 LQKENI. Trimming took off 2 bases at V and 3 bases at J, with 10 bases between the two ends.

The gene calls are TRBV19 and TRBJ1-5; TRBD1 is a possible D gene (5 bases). V lost 6 bases, J lost 0 bases, and 9 bases lay in between. This CDR3 is 14 amino acids long. The V gene's germline CDR1 is LNHDA and CDR2 SQIVND (reference sequence). The DNA for the CDR3 is TGTGCCAGTAGCACGACAGTTAGCAATCAGCCCCAGCATTTT. Its translation: CASSTTVSNQPQHF.

This clonotype was detected ten times or more. V and J are TRBV7-2 and TRBJ2-1; TRBD1 matches 7 bases. This CDR3 spans 16 amino acids. Germline CDR1 SGHTA, CDR2 FQGNSA. Trimming at V came to 5 bases and at J to 9 bases, leaving 16 bases not matched to a gene. CDR3 bases: TGTGCCAGCAGCCACAGTGCCTGGACAGGTGACGGTGAGCAGTTCTTC. Residues: CASSHSAWTGDGEQFF.

This clonotype was counted between two and nine times. The chain combines TRBV12-3 or TRBV12-4 with TRBJ1-2, with 8 bases that match TRBD1. CDR3 length equals 14 residues. J was trimmed by 7 bases and V by 5 bases; bases with no gene match: 9. The CDR3 here is CASSPGQGRRGYTF. The CDR3 DNA sequence: TGTGCCAGCAGTCCAGGACAGGGACGACGTGGCTACACCTTC.

This clonotype was picked up a small number of times. J is TRBJ1-1 and V is TRBV20-1, with D possibly matching TRBD1 (6 bases). The CDR3 contains 13 residues. The V end lost 4 bases, the J end lost 2 bases, and 11 bases lay between the germline ends. Germline assignment: CDR1 DFQATT and CDR2 SNEGSKA (reference sequence). This CDR3 is CSAISGQNTEAFF. The CDR3 DNA is TGCAGTGCTATTTCGGGACAAAACACTGAAGCTTTCTTT.

The table lists this clonotype with a few counts. The V call is TRBV6-1, the J call TRBJ1-1; D perhaps matches TRBD1 (6 bases). Looked up from germline, CDR1 is MNHNS and CDR2 is SASEGT. The CDR3 length is 12 residues. CDR3 sequence (DNA): TGTGCACAGGGACCCTTGGGCACTGAAGCTTTCTTT. Its translation: CAQGPLGTEAFF.

With respect to this clonotype: Being one base from a much bigger clone, this may be a read error. The conserved phenylalanine or tryptophan is not found at the CDR3 terminus, so this likely reflects a read error. The genes are TRBV6-5 and TRBJ2-1; a weak D match, TRBD2 (6 bases). The CDR3 is 14 residues long. The germline V and J ends were trimmed by 7 bases and 6 bases, with 16 bases remaining between them. In germline, CDR1 is MNHEY, CDR2 SVGAGI. The CDR3 here is CASTMRDGFNEQFS. In DNA, the CDR3 is TGTGCCAGCACCATGCGGGACGGTTTCAATGAGCAGTTCTCC.

This clonotype was observed at least ten times. The chain has TRBV5-6 and TRBJ2-1; 9 bases align to TRBD2. Germline trimming cut 2 bases from V and 0 bases from J; bases unmatched to any gene: 9. Germline V gives CDR1 SGHDT, CDR2 YYEEEE. This CDR3 is built from 18 residues. CDR3 coding DNA: TGTGCCAGCAGCTTTGGGGCTAGCGGGACCAGCTCCTACAATGAGCAGTTCTTC. Residues: CASSFGASGTSSYNEQFF.